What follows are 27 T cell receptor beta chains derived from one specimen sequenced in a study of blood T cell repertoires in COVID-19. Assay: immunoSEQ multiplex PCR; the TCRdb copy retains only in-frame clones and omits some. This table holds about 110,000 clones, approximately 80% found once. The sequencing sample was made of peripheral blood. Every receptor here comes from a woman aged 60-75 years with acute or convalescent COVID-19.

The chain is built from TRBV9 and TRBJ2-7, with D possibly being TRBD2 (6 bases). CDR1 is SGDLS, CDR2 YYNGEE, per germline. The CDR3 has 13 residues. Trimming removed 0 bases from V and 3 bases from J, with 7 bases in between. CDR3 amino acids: CASSVGLDYEQYF. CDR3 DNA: TGTGCCAGCAGCGTAGGACTAGACTACGAGCAGTACTTC.

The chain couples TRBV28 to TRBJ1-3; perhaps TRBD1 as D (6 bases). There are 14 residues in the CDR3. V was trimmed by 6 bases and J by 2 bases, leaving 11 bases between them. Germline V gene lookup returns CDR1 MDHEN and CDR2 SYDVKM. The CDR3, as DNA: TGTGCCAGCAGGCTACAGGGAACTGGAAACACCATATATTTT. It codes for CASRLQGTGNTIYF.

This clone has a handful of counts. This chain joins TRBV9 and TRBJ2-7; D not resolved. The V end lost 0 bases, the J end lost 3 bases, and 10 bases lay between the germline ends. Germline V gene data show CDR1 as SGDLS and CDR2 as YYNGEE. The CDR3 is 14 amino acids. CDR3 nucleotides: TGTGCCAGCAGCGTAGATGTCCAGAACTACGAGCAGTACTTC. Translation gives CASSVDVQNYEQYF.

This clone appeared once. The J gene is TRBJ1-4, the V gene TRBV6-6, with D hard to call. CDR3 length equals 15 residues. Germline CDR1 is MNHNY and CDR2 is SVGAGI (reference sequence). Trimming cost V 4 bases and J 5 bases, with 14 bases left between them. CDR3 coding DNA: TGTGCCAGCAGTTTGCCTTCAGGATTAAATGAAAAACTGTTTTTT. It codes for CASSLPSGLNEKLFF.

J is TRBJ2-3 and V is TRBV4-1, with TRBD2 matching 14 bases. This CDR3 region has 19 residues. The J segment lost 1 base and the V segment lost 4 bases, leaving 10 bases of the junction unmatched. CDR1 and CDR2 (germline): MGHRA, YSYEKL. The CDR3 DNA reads TGCGCCAGCAGCCGATCCGGACTAGCGGGGGGTGCGGGCACAGATACGCAGTATTTT. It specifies CASSRSGLAGGAGTDTQYF.

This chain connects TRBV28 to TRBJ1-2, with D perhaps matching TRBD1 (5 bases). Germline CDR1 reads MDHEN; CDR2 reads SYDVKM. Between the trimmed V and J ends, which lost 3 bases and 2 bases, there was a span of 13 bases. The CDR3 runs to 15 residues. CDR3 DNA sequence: TGTGCCAGCAGTTTTTGGCGACAGCCCAACTATGGCTACACCTTC. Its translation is CASSFWRQPNYGYTF.

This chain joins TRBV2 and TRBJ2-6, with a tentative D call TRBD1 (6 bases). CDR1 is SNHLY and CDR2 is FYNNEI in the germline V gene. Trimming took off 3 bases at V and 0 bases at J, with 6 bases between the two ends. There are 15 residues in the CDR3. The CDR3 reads CASSEDSSGANVLTF. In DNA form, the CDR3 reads TGTGCCAGCAGTGAGGACAGCTCTGGGGCCAACGTCCTGACTTTC.

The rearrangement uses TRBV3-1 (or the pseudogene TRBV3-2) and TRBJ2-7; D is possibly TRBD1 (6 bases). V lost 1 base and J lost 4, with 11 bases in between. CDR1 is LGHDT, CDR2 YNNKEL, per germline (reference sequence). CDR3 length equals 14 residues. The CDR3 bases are TGTGCCAGCAGCCAAGCGTTGGGACATTACGAGCAGTACTTC. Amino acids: CASSQALGHYEQYF.

The DNA for the CDR3 is TGTGCCAGCAGCCAAGATGGGACAGGCCAACACTATGGCTACACCTTC. This codes for CASSQDGTGQHYGYTF. This chain uses TRBV4-2 with TRBJ1-2; 8 bases are a match to TRBD1. The germline V gene has CDR1 LGHNA and CDR2 YNFKEQ. The CDR3 extends over 16 amino acids. The V segment lost 0 bases and the J segment 3 bases; nucleotides outside the gene matches: 6.

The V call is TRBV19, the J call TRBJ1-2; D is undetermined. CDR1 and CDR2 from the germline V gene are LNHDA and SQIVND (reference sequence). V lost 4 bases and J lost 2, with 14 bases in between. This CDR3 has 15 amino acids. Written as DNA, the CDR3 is TGTGCCAGTAGTAGACGAACAGAAGTGAACTATGGCTACACCTTC. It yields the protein CASSRRTEVNYGYTF.

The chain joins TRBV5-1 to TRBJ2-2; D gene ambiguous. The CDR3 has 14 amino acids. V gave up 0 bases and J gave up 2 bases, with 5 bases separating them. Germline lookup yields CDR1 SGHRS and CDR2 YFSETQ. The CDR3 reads CASSLAHNTGELFF. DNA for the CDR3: TGCGCCAGCAGCTTGGCACATAACACCGGGGAGCTGTTTTTT.

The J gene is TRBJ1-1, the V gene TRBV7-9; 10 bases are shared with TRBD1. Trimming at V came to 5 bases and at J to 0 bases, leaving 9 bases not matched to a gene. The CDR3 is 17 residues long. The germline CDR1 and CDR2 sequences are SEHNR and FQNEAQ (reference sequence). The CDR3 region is CASSGRDRGRMNTEAFF. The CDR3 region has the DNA TGTGCCAGCAGCGGTAGGGACAGGGGACGGATGAACACTGAAGCTTTCTTT. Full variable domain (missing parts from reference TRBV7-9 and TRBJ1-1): DTGVSQNPRHKITKRGQNVTFRCDPISEHNRLYWYRQTLGQGPEFLTYFQNEAQLEKSRLLSDRFSAERPKGSFSTLEIQRTEQGDSAMYLCASSGRDRGRMNTEAFFGQGTRLTVV.

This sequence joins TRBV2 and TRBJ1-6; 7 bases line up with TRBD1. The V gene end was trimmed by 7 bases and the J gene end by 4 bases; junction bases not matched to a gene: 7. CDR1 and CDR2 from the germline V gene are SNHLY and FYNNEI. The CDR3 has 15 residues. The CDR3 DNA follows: TGTGCCAGCATCCTCGAGGGACAGTATAATTCACCCCTCCACTTT. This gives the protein CASILEGQYNSPLHF.

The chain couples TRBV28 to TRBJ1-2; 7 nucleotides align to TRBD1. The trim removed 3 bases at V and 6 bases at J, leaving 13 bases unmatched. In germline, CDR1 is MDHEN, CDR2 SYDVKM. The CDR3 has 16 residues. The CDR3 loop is CASSFVGGTAQDGYTF. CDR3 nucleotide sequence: TGTGCCAGCAGTTTCGTGGGCGGGACAGCCCAGGATGGCTACACCTTC.

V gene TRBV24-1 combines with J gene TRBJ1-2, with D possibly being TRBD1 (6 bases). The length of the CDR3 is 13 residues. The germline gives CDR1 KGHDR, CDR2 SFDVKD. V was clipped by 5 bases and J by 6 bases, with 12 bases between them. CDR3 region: CATSGGGANGYTF. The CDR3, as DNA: TGTGCCACCAGTGGGGGGGGCGCGAATGGCTACACCTTC.

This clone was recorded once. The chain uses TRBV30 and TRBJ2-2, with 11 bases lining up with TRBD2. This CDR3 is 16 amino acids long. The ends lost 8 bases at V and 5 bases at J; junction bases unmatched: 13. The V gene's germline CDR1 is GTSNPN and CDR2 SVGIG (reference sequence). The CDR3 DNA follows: TGTGCCACCAAGGGTAGCGGGGGGGTGCGAACCGGGGAGCTGTTTTTT. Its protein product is CATKGSGGVRTGELFF. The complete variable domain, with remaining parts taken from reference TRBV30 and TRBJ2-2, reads SQTIHQWPATLVQPVGSPLSLECTVEGTSNPNLYWYRQAAGRGLQLLFYSVGIGQISSEVPQNLSASRPQDRQFILSSKKLLLSDSGFYLCATKGSGGVRTGELFFGEGSRLTVL.

The CDR3 coding sequence is TGTGCCAGCAGTTTAGGGACAGGGGGCGCCTTAGATGGCTACACCTTC. It translates to CASSLGTGGALDGYTF. This chain connects TRBV27 to TRBJ1-2, with 12 nucleotides matching TRBD1. The J segment lost 6 bases and the V segment lost 2 bases, leaving 7 bases of the junction unmatched. The CDR3 is 16 amino acids. Germline V gives CDR1 MNHEY, CDR2 SMNVEV (reference sequence).

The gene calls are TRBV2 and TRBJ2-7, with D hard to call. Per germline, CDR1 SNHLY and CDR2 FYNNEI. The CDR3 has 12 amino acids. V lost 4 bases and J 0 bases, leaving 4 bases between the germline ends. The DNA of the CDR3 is TGTGCCAGCAGTGGGCCCTCCTACGAGCAGTACTTC. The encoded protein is CASSGPSYEQYF.

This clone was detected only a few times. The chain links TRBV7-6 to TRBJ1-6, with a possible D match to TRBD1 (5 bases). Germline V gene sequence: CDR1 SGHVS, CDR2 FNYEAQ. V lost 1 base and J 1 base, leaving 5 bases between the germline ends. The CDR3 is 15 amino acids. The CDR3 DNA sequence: TGTGCCAGCAGCTTAGAGGGGTCCTATAATTCACCCCTCCACTTT. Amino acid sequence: CASSLEGSYNSPLHF.

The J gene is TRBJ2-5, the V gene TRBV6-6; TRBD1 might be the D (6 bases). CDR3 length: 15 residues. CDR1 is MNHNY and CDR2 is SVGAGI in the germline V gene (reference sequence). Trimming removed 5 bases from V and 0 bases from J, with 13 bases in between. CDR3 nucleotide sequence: TGTGCCAGCAGTCCCCGAACAGGGAACCAAGAGACCCAGTACTTC. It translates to CASSPRTGNQETQYF.

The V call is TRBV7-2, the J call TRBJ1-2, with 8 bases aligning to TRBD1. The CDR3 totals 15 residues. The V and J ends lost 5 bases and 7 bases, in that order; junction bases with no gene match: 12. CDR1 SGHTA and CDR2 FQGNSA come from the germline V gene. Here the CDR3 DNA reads TGTGCCAGCAGCCAGTTTCGGCAACAGGGGGGTGGCTACACCTTC. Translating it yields CASSQFRQQGGGYTF.

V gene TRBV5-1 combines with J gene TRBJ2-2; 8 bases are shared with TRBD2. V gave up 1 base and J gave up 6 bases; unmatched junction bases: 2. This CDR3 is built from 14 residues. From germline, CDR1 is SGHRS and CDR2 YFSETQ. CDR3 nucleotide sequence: TGCGCCAGCAGCTTGAGGCGGGGGGCCGGGGAGCTGTTTTTT. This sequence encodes CASSLRRGAGELFF.

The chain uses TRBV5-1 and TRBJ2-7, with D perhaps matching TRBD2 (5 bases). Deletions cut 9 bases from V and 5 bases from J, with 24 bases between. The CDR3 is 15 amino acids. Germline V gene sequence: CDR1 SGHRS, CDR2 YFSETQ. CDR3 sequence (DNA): TGCGCCAACTCGACGAACCGGGCCAGCGGCGACGAGCAGTACTTC. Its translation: CANSTNRASGDEQYF.

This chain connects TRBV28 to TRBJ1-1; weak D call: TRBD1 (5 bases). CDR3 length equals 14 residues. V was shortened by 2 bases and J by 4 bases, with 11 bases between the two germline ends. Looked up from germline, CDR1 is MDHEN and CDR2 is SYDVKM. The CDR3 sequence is CASSLGGMGTEAFF. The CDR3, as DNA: TGTGCCAGCAGTTTAGGGGGGATGGGCACTGAAGCTTTCTTT.

The CDR3, as DNA: TGTGCCAGCAGCCGGCCAACAGGGTTCGATGAGCAGTTCTTC. Amino acids: CASSRPTGFDEQFF. V is TRBV6-5 and J is TRBJ2-1, with a tentative D call TRBD1 (6 bases). The CDR3 runs to 14 residues. V was clipped by 6 bases and J by 8 bases, with 17 bases between them. Per the germline V gene, CDR1 is MNHEY and CDR2 is SVGAGI.

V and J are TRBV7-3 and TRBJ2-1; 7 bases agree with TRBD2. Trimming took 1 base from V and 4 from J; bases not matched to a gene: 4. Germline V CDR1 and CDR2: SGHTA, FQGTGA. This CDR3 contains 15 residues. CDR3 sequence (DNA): TGTGCCAGCAGCTTAAGTAGCGGGCTATACAATGAGCAGTTCTTC. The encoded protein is CASSLSSGLYNEQFF.

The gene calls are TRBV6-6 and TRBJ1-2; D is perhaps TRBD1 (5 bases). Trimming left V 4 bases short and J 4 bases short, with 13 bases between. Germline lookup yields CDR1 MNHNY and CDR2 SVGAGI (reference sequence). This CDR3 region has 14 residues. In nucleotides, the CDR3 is TGTGCCAGCAGTTGGGGGAGGAGCGCCTATGGCTACACCTTC. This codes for CASSWGRSAYGYTF.